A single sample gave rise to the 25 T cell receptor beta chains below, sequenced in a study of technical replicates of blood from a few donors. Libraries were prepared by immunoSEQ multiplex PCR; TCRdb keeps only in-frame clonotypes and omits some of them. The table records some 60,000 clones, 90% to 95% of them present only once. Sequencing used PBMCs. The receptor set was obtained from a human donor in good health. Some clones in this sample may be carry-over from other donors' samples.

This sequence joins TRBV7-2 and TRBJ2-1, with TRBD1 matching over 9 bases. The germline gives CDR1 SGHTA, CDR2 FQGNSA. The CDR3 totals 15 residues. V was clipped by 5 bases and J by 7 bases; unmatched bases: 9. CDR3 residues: CASSHHRGPENEQFF. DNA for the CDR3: TGTGCCAGCAGCCACCACAGGGGGCCCGAAAATGAGCAGTTCTTC.

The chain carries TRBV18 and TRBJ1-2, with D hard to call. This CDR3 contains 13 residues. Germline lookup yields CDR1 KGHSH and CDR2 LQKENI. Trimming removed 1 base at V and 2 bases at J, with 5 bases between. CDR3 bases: TGTGCCAGCTCACCACGAGGGAACTATGGCTACACCTTC. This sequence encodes CASSPRGNYGYTF.

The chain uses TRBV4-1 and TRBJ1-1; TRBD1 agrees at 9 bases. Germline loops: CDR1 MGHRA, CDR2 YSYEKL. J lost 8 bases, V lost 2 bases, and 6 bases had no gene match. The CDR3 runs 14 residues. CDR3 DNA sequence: TGCGCCAGCAGCCAACCTTCGGGACAGGGAGAAGCTTTCTTT. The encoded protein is CASSQPSGQGEAFF.

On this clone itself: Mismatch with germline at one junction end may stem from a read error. CDR3 in DNA: TGCGCCAGCAGTCAAGCCCCCCAGACAGGGACCGGGGAGCTGTTTTTT. Protein: CASSQAPQTGTGELFF. The V gene is TRBV4-1, the J gene TRBJ2-2, with 7 bases lining up with TRBD1. The V gene's germline CDR1 is MGHRA and CDR2 YSYEKL. CDR3 length: 16 residues.

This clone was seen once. The CDR3 reads CASSPGGSYNEQFF. Written as DNA, the CDR3 is TGTGCCAGCAGCCCAGGGGGCTCCTACAATGAGCAGTTCTTC. The chain joins TRBV11-3 to TRBJ2-1, with 7 bases fitting TRBD1. Germline V lookup: CDR1 SGHNT, CDR2 YENEEA. Trimming took 5 bases from V and 0 from J; bases not matched to a gene: 1. The CDR3 covers 14 residues.

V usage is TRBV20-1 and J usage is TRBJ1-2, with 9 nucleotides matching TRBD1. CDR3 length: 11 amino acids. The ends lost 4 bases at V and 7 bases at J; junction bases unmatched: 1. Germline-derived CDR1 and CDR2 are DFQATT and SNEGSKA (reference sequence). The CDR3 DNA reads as TGCAGTGCTAACAGGGGGCCTGGCTACACCTTC. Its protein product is CSANRGPGYTF.

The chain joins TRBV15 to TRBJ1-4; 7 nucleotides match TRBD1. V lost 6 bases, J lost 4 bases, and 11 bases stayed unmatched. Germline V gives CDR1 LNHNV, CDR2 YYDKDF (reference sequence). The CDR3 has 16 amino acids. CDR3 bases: TGTGCCACCAGTAAGCGTCAGGGACAGCGTAATGAAAAACTGTTTTTT. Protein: CATSKRQGQRNEKLFF.

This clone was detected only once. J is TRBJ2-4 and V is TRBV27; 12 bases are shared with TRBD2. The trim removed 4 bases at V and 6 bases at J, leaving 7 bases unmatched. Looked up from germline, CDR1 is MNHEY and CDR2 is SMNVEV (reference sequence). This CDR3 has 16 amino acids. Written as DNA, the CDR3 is TGTGCCAGCAGTTCCCTAGCGGGGGGGCCTAGAAACATTCAGTACTTC. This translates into CASSSLAGGPRNIQYF.

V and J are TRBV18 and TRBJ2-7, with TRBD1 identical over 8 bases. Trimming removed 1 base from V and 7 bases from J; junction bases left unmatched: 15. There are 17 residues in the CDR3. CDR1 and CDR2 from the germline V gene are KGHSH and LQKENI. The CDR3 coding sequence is TGTGCCAGCTCACCACAGCTCTTAGCCAGGGGGCATCGGGAGCAGTACTTC. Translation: CASSPQLLARGHREQYF. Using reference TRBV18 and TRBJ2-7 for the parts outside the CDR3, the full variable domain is NAGVMQNPRHLVRRRGQEARLRCSPMKGHSHVYWYRQLPEEGLKFMVYLQKENIIDESGMPKERFSAEFPKEGPSILRIQQVVRGDSAAYFCASSPQLLARGHREQYFGPGTRLTVT.

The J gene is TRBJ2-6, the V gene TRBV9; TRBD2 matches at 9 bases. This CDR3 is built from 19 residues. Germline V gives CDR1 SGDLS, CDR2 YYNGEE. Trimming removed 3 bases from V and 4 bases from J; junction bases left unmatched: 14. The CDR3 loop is CASSGPRASGVPGANVLTF. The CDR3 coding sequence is TGTGCCAGCAGCGGGCCGCGGGCTAGCGGGGTACCCGGGGCCAACGTCCTGACTTTC.

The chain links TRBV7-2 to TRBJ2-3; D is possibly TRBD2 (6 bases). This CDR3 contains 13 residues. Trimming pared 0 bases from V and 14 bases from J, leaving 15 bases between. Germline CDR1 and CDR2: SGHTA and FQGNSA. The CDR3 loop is CASSLAVRLALYF. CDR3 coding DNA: TGTGCCAGCAGCTTAGCGGTCCGGCTAGCGTTGTATTTT.

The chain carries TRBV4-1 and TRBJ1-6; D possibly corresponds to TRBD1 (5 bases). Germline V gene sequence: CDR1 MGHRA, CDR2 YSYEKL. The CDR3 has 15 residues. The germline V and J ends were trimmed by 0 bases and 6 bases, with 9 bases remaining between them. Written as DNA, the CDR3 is TGCGCCAGCAGCCAAGACAGGGTTGGTAATTCACCCCTCCACTTT. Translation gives CASSQDRVGNSPLHF.

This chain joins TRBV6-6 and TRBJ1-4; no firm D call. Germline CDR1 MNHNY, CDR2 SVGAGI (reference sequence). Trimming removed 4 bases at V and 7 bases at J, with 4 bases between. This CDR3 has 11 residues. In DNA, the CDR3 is TGTGCCAGCAGTTCGGGTGAAAAACTGTTTTTT. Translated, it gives CASSSGEKLFF.

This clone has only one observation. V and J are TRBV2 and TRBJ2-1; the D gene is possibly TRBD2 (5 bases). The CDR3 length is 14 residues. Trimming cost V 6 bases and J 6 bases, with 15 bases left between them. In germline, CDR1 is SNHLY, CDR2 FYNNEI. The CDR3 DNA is TGTGCCAGCAGCGATACAGCGGTCCTCAATGAGCAGTTCTTC. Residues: CASSDTAVLNEQFF.

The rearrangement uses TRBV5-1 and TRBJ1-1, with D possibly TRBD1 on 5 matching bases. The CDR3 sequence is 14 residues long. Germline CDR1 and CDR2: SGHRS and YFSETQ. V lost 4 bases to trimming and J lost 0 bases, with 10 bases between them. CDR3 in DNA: TGCGCCAGCAGCGAGAGGACAATGAACACTGAAGCTTTCTTT. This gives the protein CASSERTMNTEAFF.

CDR3 in DNA: TGTGCCAGCAGTTACTCGGGGAGGGTTCAAGAGACCCAGTACTTC. Amino acid sequence: CASSYSGRVQETQYF. The rearrangement joins TRBV6-5 to TRBJ2-5; 7 nucleotides match TRBD2. CDR1 is MNHEY and CDR2 is SVGAGI in the germline V gene. The trim removed 0 bases at V and 2 bases at J, leaving 3 bases unmatched. The CDR3 spans 15 residues.

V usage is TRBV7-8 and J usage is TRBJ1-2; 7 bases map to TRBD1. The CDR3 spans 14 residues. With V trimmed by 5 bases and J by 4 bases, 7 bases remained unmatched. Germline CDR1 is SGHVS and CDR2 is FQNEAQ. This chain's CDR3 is CASSAQGVAYGYTF. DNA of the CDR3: TGTGCCAGCAGCGCCCAGGGGGTAGCCTATGGCTACACCTTC.

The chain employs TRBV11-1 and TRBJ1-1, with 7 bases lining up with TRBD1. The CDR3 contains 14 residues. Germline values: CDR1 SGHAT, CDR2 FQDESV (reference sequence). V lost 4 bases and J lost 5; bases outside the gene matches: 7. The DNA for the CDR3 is TGTGCCAGCAGCTCCAAGGGGGCAGGAACTGAAGCTTTCTTT. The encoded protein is CASSSKGAGTEAFF.

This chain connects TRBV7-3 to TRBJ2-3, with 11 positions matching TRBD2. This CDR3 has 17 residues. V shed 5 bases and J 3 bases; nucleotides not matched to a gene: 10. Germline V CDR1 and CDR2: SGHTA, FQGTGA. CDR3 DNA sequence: TGTGCCAGCAGCCGAGGGACTAGCGGCAGAACTACAGATACGCAGTATTTT. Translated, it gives CASSRGTSGRTTDTQYF. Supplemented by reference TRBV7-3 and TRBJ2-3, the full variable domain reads GAGVSQTPSNKVTEKGKYVELRCDPISGHTALYWYRQSLGQGPEFLIYFQGTGAADDSGLPNDRFFAVRPEGSVSTLKIQRTERGDSAVYLCASSRGTSGRTTDTQYFGPGTRLTVL.

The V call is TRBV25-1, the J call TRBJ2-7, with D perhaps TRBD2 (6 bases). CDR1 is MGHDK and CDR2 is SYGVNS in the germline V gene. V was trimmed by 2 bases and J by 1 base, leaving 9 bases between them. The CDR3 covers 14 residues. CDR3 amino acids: CASSEPGLSYEQYF. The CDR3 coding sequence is TGTGCCAGCAGTGAACCGGGACTGTCCTACGAGCAGTACTTC.

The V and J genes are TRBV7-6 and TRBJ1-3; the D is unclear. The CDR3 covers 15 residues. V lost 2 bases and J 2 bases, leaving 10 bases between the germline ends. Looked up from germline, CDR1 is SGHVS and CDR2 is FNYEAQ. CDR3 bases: TGTGCCAGCAGCTTACTTGGAGTGGCTGGAAACACCATATATTTT. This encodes CASSLLGVAGNTIYF.

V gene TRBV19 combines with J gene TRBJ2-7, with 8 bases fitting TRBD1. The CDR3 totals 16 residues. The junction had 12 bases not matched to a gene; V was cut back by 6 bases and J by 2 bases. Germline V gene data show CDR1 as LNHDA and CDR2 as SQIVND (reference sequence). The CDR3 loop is CASSEKTGGRPYEQYF. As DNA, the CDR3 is TGTGCCAGTAGCGAAAAAACAGGGGGTAGACCCTACGAGCAGTACTTC.

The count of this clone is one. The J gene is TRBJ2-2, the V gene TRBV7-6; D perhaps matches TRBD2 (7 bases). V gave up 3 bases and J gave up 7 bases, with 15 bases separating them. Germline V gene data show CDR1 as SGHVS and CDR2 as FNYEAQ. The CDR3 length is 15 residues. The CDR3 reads CASSLGGAYGGELFF. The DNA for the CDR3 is TGTGCCAGCAGCTTGGGGGGGGCTTACGGCGGGGAGCTGTTTTTT.

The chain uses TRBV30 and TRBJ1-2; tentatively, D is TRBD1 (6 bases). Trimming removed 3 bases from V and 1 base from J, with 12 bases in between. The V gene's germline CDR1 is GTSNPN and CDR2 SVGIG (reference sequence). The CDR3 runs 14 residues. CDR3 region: CAWSPGQFNYGYTF. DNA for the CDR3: TGTGCCTGGAGCCCAGGACAGTTTAACTATGGCTACACCTTC.

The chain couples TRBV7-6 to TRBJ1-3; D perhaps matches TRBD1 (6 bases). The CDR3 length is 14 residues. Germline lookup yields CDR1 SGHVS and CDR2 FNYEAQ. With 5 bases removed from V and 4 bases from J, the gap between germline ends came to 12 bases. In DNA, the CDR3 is TGTGCCAGCAGCACAGGGTCGCTCGGAAACACCATATATTTT. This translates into CASSTGSLGNTIYF.